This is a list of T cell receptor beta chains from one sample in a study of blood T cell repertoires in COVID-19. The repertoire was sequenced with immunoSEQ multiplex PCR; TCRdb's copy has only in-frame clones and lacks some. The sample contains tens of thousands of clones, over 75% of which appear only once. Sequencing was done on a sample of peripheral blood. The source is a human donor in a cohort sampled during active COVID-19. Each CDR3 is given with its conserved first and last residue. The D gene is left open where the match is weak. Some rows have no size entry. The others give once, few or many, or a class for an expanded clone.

CDR3aa: CASSLKTSGRATSSYNEQFF; CDR3nt: TGCGCCAGCAGCCTCAAGACTAGCGGGAGGGCCACGAGTTCCTACAATGAGCAGTTCTTC; j_gene: TRBJ2-1; v_gene: TRBV5-1; d_gene: TRBD2; abundance: .
CDR3aa: CASRSRTEAFF; CDR3nt: TGTGCCAGCAGGTCGCGCACTGAAGCTTTCTTT; j_gene: TRBJ1-1; v_gene: TRBV28; d_gene: .; abundance: .
CDR3aa: CASSQDRADRGMGEKLFF; CDR3nt: TGCGCCAGCAGCCAAGATCGAGCGGACAGGGGAATGGGTGAAAAACTGTTTTTT; j_gene: TRBJ1-4; v_gene: TRBV4-3; d_gene: TRBD1; abundance: .
CDR3aa: CASSYPGLAGYEQYF; CDR3nt: TGTGCCAGCAGTTACCCGGGACTAGCGGGCTACGAGCAGTACTTC; j_gene: TRBJ2-7; v_gene: TRBV28; d_gene: TRBD2; abundance: once
CDR3aa: CASSLMGQGSSDEQFF; CDR3nt: TGCGCCAGCAGCTTGATGGGACAGGGGTCGTCCGATGAGCAGTTCTTC; j_gene: TRBJ2-1; v_gene: TRBV5-1; d_gene: TRBD1; abundance: .
CDR3aa: CASSLFRQGAGNTIYF; CDR3nt: TGTGCCAGCAGTTTATTTAGACAGGGAGCAGGAAACACCATATATTTT; j_gene: TRBJ1-3; v_gene: TRBV28; d_gene: TRBD1; abundance: .
CDR3aa: CAWSGLAGAIGEQFF; CDR3nt: TGTGCCTGGAGTGGACTAGCGGGAGCCATCGGTGAGCAGTTCTTC; j_gene: TRBJ2-1; v_gene: TRBV30; d_gene: TRBD2; abundance: .
CDR3aa: CASSQDSVSTGLAYEQYF; CDR3nt: TGTGCCAGCAGCCAAGATAGTGTTTCGACAGGACTAGCCTACGAGCAGTACTTC; j_gene: TRBJ2-7; v_gene: TRBV4-2; d_gene: .; abundance: .
CDR3aa: CASSLIGLAGANYNEQFF; CDR3nt: TGTGCCAGCAGCTTAATAGGGCTAGCGGGAGCCAACTACAATGAGCAGTTCTTC; j_gene: TRBJ2-1; v_gene: TRBV7-2; d_gene: TRBD2; abundance: .
CDR3aa: CASSWWGQDGGNIQYF; CDR3nt: TGTGCCAGCAGCTGGTGGGGACAGGACGGGGGGAACATTCAGTACTTC; j_gene: TRBJ2-4; v_gene: TRBV5-8; d_gene: .; abundance: once
CDR3aa: CASSLDGTVSEKLFF; CDR3nt: TGTGCCAGCAGCTTAGACGGGACAGTTTCTGAAAAACTGTTTTTT; j_gene: TRBJ1-4; v_gene: TRBV11-2; d_gene: TRBD1; abundance: .
CDR3aa: CASSFRGPSGNTGELFF; CDR3nt: TGTGCCAGCAGCTTTCGAGGTCCTAGCGGGAACACCGGGGAGCTGTTTTTT; j_gene: TRBJ2-2; v_gene: TRBV11-2; d_gene: TRBD2; abundance: .
CDR3aa: CASSQAPGSDNSPLHF; CDR3nt: TGCGCCAGCAGCCAAGCGCCAGGGTCCGATAATTCACCCCTCCACTTT; j_gene: TRBJ1-6; v_gene: TRBV4-3; d_gene: .; abundance: .
CDR3aa: CASSQVSAGVRNEQFF; CDR3nt: TGTGCCAGCAGCCAAGTCTCAGCGGGAGTTAGGAATGAGCAGTTCTTC; j_gene: TRBJ2-1; v_gene: TRBV3-1/TRBV3-2; d_gene: TRBD2; abundance: .
CDR3aa: CAWSVGGESYEQYF; CDR3nt: TGTGCCTGGAGTGTAGGAGGGGAAAGCTACGAGCAGTACTTC; j_gene: TRBJ2-7; v_gene: TRBV30; d_gene: .; abundance: .
CDR3aa: CASSPDSPGDEQYF; CDR3nt: TGTGCCAGCAGCCCAGACTCCCCCGGGGACGAGCAGTACTTC; j_gene: TRBJ2-7; v_gene: TRBV9; d_gene: .; abundance: medium-sized
CDR3aa: CASSRGTAYGYTF; CDR3nt: TGTGCCAGCAGTAGAGGGACAGCCTATGGCTACACCTTC; j_gene: TRBJ1-2; v_gene: TRBV6-5; d_gene: TRBD1; abundance: .